This T cell receptor (beta chain) is drawn from a study of blood T cell repertoires in COVID-19 (TCRdb year 2020). Regarding the study in general: Samples from collaborators originated in the United States, Italy and Spain and spanned both the acute and convalescent phases of COVID-19. The prospective study material was composed of cDNA or gDNA derived from T cells, B-cell-depleted T cells, or PBMCs. Deeply sampled blood TCRbeta repertoires from subjects exposed to, actively infected with, or recovered from COVID-19 were included in the dataset. The repertoires were made available in a free public database intended to serve as a resource for research on the immune response to SARS-CoV-2. Samples were obtained from the ongoing ImmuneRACE study (first 160 participants) and from 1,254 subjects provided by 6 global collaborators. Nearly every sample came with metadata listing a de-identified subject ID, COVID-19 status, age in years and sex. Where available, HLA class I and class II types were taken from metadata supplied by the sample provider and were not determined by assay-based typing.

The immunoSEQ Assay, a bias-controlled multiplex PCR, was used to amplify TCRbeta CDR3 regions from genomic DNA. The published analysis was carried out like this. Within the assay, amplification of reference gene primers was used to estimate how many nucleated cells each sample contained. Sequence reads were collapsed and filtered to measure the absolute abundance of every unique TCRbeta CDR3 rearrangement. Productive Simpson clonality was computed per sample as the square root of Simpson's diversity index over productive rearrangements. TCRdb mirrors the immuneACCESS table, restricted to in-frame sequences. Some clones are absent from its copies; in checked studies, under half trace to an unresolved V gene, and the reason for the others is unknown. V and J calls plus clone size are reproduced from that table; the DNA served to infer D and trimming. The sample includes roughly 450,000 clones, with less than 95% observed a single time. The top ten constitute 0.6% of the sample.

Study-level results and caveats: Clinical and demographic metadata were provided uncurated, with the amount varying by source and participant.

Participants in the prospective study were enrolled through a virtual design, were aged roughly 18 to 90 years, and lived in some 24 United States geographic areas. Cohort assignment in the prospective study relied on participant-reported clinical history from a screening survey and a study questionnaire. Recovered participants in ImmuneRACE Cohort 3 were defined as having two consecutive negative NP/OP PCR tests, clearance from a healthcare professional, or resolution of symptoms. In the prospective study, whole blood, serum and a nasopharyngeal or oropharyngeal swab were collected from each participant by mobile phlebotomists. Over a roughly two-month period, participants in the prospective study had the option of providing additional blood draws and questionnaires. Before DNA extraction, prospective study blood samples were shipped either frozen or at room temperature. Points on this clone: The target of this receptor is not known. Within one base of it there is no much larger clone, and no base qualities were kept.

Sequencing input: PBMCs or T cells enriched from blood (not recorded which). The TCR was taken from a man between 18 and 29 years old who had recovered from COVID-19.

The nucleotides read TGTGCCAGCTCACCCCTTTTCCCAGGCCGAAACACCATATATTTT. Its protein reads: CASSPLFPGRNTIYF. The chain is assembled from TRBV18 and TRBJ1-3; the D gene identity is not certain. V is cut by 3 bases and J by 5 bases, and the space between the germline ends is 14 bases. Per the germline V gene, KGHSH is the CDR1 and LQKENI is the CDR2. The CDR3, from cysteine to phenylalanine, totals 15 residues. Only the CDR3 DNA stays, 45 bases, in frame from base 1.